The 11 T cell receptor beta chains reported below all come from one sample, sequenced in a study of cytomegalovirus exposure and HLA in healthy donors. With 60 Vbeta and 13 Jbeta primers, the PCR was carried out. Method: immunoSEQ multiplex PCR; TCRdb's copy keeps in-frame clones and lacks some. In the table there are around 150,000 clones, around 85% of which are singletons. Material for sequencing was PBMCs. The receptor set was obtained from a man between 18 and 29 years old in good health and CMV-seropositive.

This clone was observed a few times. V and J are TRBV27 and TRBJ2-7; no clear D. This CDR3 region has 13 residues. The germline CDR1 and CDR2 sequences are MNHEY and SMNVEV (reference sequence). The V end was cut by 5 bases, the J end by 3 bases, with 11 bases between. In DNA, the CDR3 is TGTGCCAGCAGTCCCGGTCTCTACTACGAGCAGTACTTC. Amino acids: CASSPGLYYEQYF.

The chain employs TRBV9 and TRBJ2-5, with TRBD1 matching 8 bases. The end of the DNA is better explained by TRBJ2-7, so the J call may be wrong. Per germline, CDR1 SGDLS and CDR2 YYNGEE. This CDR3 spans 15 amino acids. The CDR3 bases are TGTGCCAGCAGCGTCGGACAGGGAGTAGTTTACGAGCAGTACTTC. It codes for CASSVGQGVVYEQYF.

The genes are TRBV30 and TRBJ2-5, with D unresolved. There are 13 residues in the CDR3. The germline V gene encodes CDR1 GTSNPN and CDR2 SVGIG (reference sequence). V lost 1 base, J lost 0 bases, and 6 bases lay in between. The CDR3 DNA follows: TGTGCCTGGAGTGAGAGAAACCAAGAGACCCAGTACTTC. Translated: CAWSERNQETQYF. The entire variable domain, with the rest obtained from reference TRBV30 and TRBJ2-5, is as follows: SQTIHQWPATLVQPVGSPLSLECTVEGTSNPNLYWYRQAAGRGLQLLFYSVGIGQISSEVPQNLSASRPQDRQFILSSKKLLLSDSGFYLCAWSERNQETQYFGPGTRLLVL.

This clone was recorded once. The CDR3 nucleotides read TGTGCCAGCAGTTTACTATCAGGGGGCCGGGGAGAGACCCAGTACTTC. As protein: CASSLLSGGRGETQYF. The chain couples TRBV27 to TRBJ2-5; 8 bases map to TRBD1. CDR3 size: 16 residues. Trimming at V came to 2 bases and at J to 4 bases, leaving 9 bases not matched to a gene. CDR1 and CDR2 (germline): MNHEY, SMNVEV (reference sequence).

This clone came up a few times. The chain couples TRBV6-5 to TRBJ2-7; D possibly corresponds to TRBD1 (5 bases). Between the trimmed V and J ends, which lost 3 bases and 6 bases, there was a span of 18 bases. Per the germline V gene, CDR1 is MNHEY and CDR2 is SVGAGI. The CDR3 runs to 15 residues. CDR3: CASSYAARALGEQYF. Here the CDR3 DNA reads TGTGCCAGCAGTTATGCCGCCAGGGCTCTGGGCGAGCAGTACTTC.

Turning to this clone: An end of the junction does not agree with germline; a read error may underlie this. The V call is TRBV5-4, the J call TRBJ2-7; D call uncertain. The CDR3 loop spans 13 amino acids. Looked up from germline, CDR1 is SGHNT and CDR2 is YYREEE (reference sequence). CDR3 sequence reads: CTSSLATEYEQYF. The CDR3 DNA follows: TGTACCAGCAGCTTGGCCACGGAGTACGAGCAGTACTTC.

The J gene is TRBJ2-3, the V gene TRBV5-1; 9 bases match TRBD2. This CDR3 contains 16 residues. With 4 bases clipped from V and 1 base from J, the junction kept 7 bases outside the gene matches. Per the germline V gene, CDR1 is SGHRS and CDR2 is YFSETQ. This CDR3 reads CASSLLVAGGTDTQYF. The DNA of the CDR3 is TGCGCCAGCAGCCTGTTGGTAGCGGGGGGCACAGATACGCAGTATTTT.

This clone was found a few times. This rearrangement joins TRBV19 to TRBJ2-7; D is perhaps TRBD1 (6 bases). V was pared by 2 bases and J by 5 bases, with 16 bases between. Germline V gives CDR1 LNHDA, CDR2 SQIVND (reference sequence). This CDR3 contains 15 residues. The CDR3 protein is CASSIRTAASDEQYF. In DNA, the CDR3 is TGTGCCAGTAGTATAAGGACAGCCGCCTCGGACGAGCAGTACTTC.

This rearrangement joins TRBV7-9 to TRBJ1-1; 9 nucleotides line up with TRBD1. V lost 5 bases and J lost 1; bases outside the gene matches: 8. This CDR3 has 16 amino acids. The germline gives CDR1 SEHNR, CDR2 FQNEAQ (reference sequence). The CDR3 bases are TGTGCCAGCAGCCCTACCCCGGGACAGGGGAACACTGAAGCTTTCTTT. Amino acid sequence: CASSPTPGQGNTEAFF.

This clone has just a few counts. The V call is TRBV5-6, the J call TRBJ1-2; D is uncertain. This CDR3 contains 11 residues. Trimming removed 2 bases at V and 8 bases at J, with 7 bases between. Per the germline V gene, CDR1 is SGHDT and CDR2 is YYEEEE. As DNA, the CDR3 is TGTGCCAGCAGCTTTACTGAAGGCTACACCTTC. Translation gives CASSFTEGYTF.

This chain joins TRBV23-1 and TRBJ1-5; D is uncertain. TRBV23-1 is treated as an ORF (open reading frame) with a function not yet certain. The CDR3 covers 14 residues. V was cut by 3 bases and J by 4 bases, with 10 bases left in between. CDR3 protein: CASSHRRANQPQHF. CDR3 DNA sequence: TGCGCCAGCAGTCATAGGAGGGCTAATCAGCCCCAGCATTTT.